What follows are 10 T cell receptor beta chains derived from one specimen sequenced in a study of cytomegalovirus exposure and HLA in healthy donors. The PCR ran on 60 Vbeta and 13 Jbeta primers. The assay was immunoSEQ multiplex PCR, and TCRdb's table has in-frame clones only and misses some. In the table there are 150,000 to 200,000 clones, almost 80% of which are singletons. Sequenced sample: PBMCs. The origin of the receptors is a young man in good health and CMV-seronegative.

The chain joins TRBV15 to TRBJ2-7; D gene unclear. Germline V gene data show CDR1 as LNHNV and CDR2 as YYDKDF (reference sequence). This CDR3 comprises 13 residues. V was cut by 0 bases and J by 4 bases, with 7 bases left in between. CDR3 nucleotide sequence: TGTGCCACCAGCAGAGATCAGGTGTACGAGCAGTACTTC. Its translation is CATSRDQVYEQYF.

This chain links TRBV30 with TRBJ1-1, with a weak D call TRBD1 (6 bases). The length of the CDR3 is 15 residues. Germline V gene data show CDR1 as GTSNPN and CDR2 as SVGIG (reference sequence). V shed 7 bases and J shed 1 base, with 19 bases lying between them. The CDR3 DNA is TGTGCCTACCGGGACACTGCCGACCCGAACACTGAAGCTTTCTTT. It translates to CAYRDTADPNTEAFF.

This clone was recorded once. V gene TRBV10-2 combines with J gene TRBJ2-1, with 7 bases that match TRBD1. J lost 5 bases, V lost 3 bases, and 7 bases had no gene match. Looked up from germline, CDR1 is WSHSY and CDR2 is SAAADI. This CDR3 spans 15 amino acids. CDR3 nucleotides: TGCGCCAGCAGTGATTCGGTACAGGGGCACAATGAGCAGTTCTTC. Protein sequence: CASSDSVQGHNEQFF.

The chain joins TRBV28 to TRBJ1-5; D perhaps matches TRBD1 (6 bases). This CDR3 contains 19 residues. Trimming left V 4 bases short and J 0 bases short, with 22 bases between. Germline CDR1 reads MDHEN; CDR2 reads SYDVKM. CDR3: CASSSTSGQNLYSNQPQHF. The CDR3 bases are TGTGCCAGCAGTTCAACGAGCGGACAGAACCTTTATAGCAATCAGCCCCAGCATTTT. The full variable domain, rest sourced from reference TRBV28 and TRBJ1-5, is DVKVTQSSRYLVKRTGEKVFLECVQDMDHENMFWYRQDPGLGLRLIYFSYDVKMKEKGDIPEGYSVSREKKERFSLILESASTNQTSMYLCASSSTSGQNLYSNQPQHFGDGTRLSIL.

The chain links TRBV19 to TRBJ2-1; 10 positions match TRBD2. In germline, CDR1 is LNHDA, CDR2 SQIVND (reference sequence). The CDR3 sequence is 15 residues long. The ends lost 4 bases at V and 8 bases at J; junction bases unmatched: 8. Here the CDR3 DNA reads TGTGCCAGTAGTACACCTAGCGGGAGAGGCCATGAGCAGTTCTTC. Translation: CASSTPSGRGHEQFF.

The V and J genes are TRBV30 and TRBJ2-5; 7 bases align to TRBD2. The DNA end is a closer match to TRBJ2-7, so the J assignment may be wrong. This CDR3 comprises 20 residues. Looked up from germline, CDR1 is GTSNPN and CDR2 is SVGIG (reference sequence). CDR3 nucleotide sequence: TGTGCCTGGAGTGTACTCTTTAATGGTCTAGCGGAGAAAAATCCCTACGAGCAGTACTTC. This sequence encodes CAWSVLFNGLAEKNPYEQYF.

This rearrangement joins TRBV28 to TRBJ1-5; 11 bases match TRBD1. CDR1 MDHEN and CDR2 SYDVKM come from the germline V gene. The V and J ends lost 3 bases and 3 bases, in that order; junction bases with no gene match: 13. CDR3 size: 19 residues. The DNA for the CDR3 is TGTGCCAGCAGTTTCTTCGACCGGACAGGGGGCTATGCCAATCAGCCCCAGCATTTT. This encodes CASSFFDRTGGYANQPQHF.

The rearrangement uses TRBV11-3 and TRBJ2-6, with 8 bases identical to TRBD1. Losses at the gene ends were 5 bases for V and 2 bases for J; bases not matched to a gene: 8. This CDR3 region has 17 residues. Germline V gene lookup returns CDR1 SGHNT and CDR2 YENEEA. In DNA form, the CDR3 reads TGTGCCAGCAGCGTAGGACAGGGCATGCCTGGGGCCAACGTCCTGACTTTC. It encodes CASSVGQGMPGANVLTF.

A few counts support this clone. Distinct nucleotide sequences in the sample also encode this CDR3. The chain carries TRBV5-6 and TRBJ2-7; perhaps TRBD1 as D (5 bases). Trimming cost V 1 base and J 7 bases, with 9 bases left between them. Germline CDR1 is SGHDT and CDR2 is YYEEEE. The CDR3 is made up of 12 amino acids. In DNA form, the CDR3 reads TGTGCCAGCAGCTTGCAGGGAAGTGAGCAGTACTTC. It encodes CASSLQGSEQYF.

V usage is TRBV7-6 and J usage is TRBJ2-3; no definite D call. Looked up from germline, CDR1 is SGHVS and CDR2 is FNYEAQ. Trimming took off 0 bases at V and 3 bases at J, with 7 bases between the two ends. The CDR3 covers 14 residues. The DNA for the CDR3 is TGTGCCAGCAGCTTAGCGTCTCTTACAGATACGCAGTATTTT. It encodes CASSLASLTDTQYF.